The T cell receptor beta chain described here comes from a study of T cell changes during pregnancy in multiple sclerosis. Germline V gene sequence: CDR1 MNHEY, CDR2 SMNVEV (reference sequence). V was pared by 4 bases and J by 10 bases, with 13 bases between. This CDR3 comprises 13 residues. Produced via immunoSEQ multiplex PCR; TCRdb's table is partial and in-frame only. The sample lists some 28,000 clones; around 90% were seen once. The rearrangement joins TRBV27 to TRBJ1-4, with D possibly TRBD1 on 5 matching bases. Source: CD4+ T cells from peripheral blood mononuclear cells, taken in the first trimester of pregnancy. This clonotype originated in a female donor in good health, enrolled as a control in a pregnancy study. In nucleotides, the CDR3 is TGTGCCAGCAGTTCAACAGGCCGCGGAAAACTGTTTTTT. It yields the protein CASSSTGRGKLFF.